This entry lists 26 T cell receptor beta chains sequenced from one sample in a study of blood T cell repertoires in COVID-19. The table came from immunoSEQ multiplex PCR; TCRdb's copy has only in-frame clones and leaves some out. Of some 160,000 clones listed, around four fifths are singletons. The sequencing sample was made of PBMCs or T cells enriched from blood (not recorded which). Every receptor here comes from a woman between 45 and 65 years old who had recovered from COVID-19.

The chain is built from TRBV3-1 (or the pseudogene TRBV3-2) and TRBJ1-5; 8 nucleotides agree with TRBD1. Per the germline V gene, CDR1 is LGHDT and CDR2 is YNNKEL (reference sequence). Unmatched junction bases numbered 4, after V lost 4 bases and J lost 5 bases. The CDR3 is 14 amino acids. CDR3 bases: TGTGCCAGCAGCCTTGGGACAGGTGATCAGCCCCAGCATTTT. It yields the protein CASSLGTGDQPQHF.

This chain links TRBV18 with TRBJ1-2; 8 bases line up with TRBD1. Germline V gene lookup returns CDR1 KGHSH and CDR2 LQKENI. This CDR3 region has 14 residues. V trimming: 5 bases; J trimming: 8 bases; junction bases outside the gene matches: 10. The CDR3, as DNA: TGTGCCAGCTCAGGACAGGGCGCCATGGAGGGCTACACCTTC. Encoded protein: CASSGQGAMEGYTF.

CDR3 bases: TGTGCCAGCAGCCAACCTCCGGGACAGGGTATGGAAGCTTTCTTT. It translates to CASSQPPGQGMEAFF. V gene TRBV4-2 combines with J gene TRBJ1-1; 9 bases are shared with TRBD1. Germline V gives CDR1 LGHNA, CDR2 YNFKEQ. This CDR3 is 15 amino acids long. V shed 2 bases, J shed 8 bases, and the junction held 9 bases outside the gene matches.

The rearrangement uses TRBV11-2 and TRBJ2-2, with a tentative D call TRBD1 (5 bases). The V gene's germline CDR1 is SGHAT and CDR2 FQNNGV. The CDR3 extends over 15 amino acids. V was trimmed by 5 bases and J by 4 bases, leaving 14 bases between them. The CDR3: CASSRDQGVTGELFF. CDR3 bases: TGTGCCAGCAGCCGCGACCAAGGGGTCACCGGGGAGCTGTTTTTT.

This clone was seen only once. The chain combines TRBV28 with TRBJ2-5; 7 positions agree with TRBD2. With V trimmed by 6 bases and J by 1 base, 11 bases remained unmatched. The length of the CDR3 is 16 residues. The germline gives CDR1 MDHEN, CDR2 SYDVKM. The CDR3 nucleotides read TGTGCCAGCAGCCCCAACCGAGCGGGGCTCCAAGAGACCCAGTACTTC. Its protein is CASSPNRAGLQETQYF.

The chain has TRBV19 and TRBJ1-2, with D possibly matching TRBD1 (5 bases). CDR1 is LNHDA, CDR2 SQIVND, per germline (reference sequence). V shed 6 bases and J shed 2 bases, with 10 bases lying between them. The CDR3 consists of 13 residues. The CDR3 DNA follows: TGTGCCAGTAGCCGGACAATCAACTATGGCTACACCTTC. This encodes CASSRTINYGYTF.

The chain uses TRBV28 and TRBJ2-5; D might be TRBD2 (6 bases). In germline, CDR1 is MDHEN, CDR2 SYDVKM. Trimming removed 6 bases at V and 2 bases at J, with 13 bases between. This CDR3 has 14 amino acids. The CDR3 DNA follows: TGTGCCAGCAGCGTAGGGAGCGGGCAAGAGACCCAGTACTTC. Amino acids: CASSVGSGQETQYF. Drawing the rest from reference TRBV28 and TRBJ2-5, the complete variable domain is DVKVTQSSRYLVKRTGEKVFLECVQDMDHENMFWYRQDPGLGLRLIYFSYDVKMKEKGDIPEGYSVSREKKERFSLILESASTNQTSMYLCASSVGSGQETQYFGPGTRLLVL.

The chain joins TRBV12-3 or TRBV12-4 to TRBJ1-1; D remains ambiguous. The length of the CDR3 is 11 residues. V lost 6 bases, J lost 10 bases, and 12 bases lay in between. The CDR3 sequence: CASSPGSGAFF. The CDR3 nucleotides read TGTGCCAGCAGCCCTGGCTCTGGAGCTTTCTTT.

The V gene is TRBV6-1, the J gene TRBJ2-7, with D possibly TRBD2 on 6 matching bases. This CDR3 comprises 14 residues. The germline V and J ends were trimmed by 1 base and 7 bases, with 14 bases remaining between them. Germline V gives CDR1 MNHNS, CDR2 SASEGT. The chain's CDR3 is CASSEGGEVWEQYF. CDR3 nucleotides: TGTGCCAGCAGTGAAGGCGGGGAGGTATGGGAGCAGTACTTC.

This clone was recorded once. The CDR3 sequence: CASSRTGGVFNSPLHF. DNA for the CDR3: TGTGCCAGCAGTCGGACAGGGGGGGTTTTCAATTCACCCCTCCACTTT. The V call is TRBV3-1 (or the pseudogene TRBV3-2), the J call TRBJ1-6, with 10 bases identical to TRBD1. The CDR3 is made up of 16 amino acids. V lost 6 bases to trimming and J lost 7 bases; unmatched junction nucleotides: 9. Germline-derived CDR1 and CDR2 are LGHDT and YNNKEL (reference sequence).

The chain couples TRBV11-2 to TRBJ1-1; D possibly corresponds to TRBD1 (6 bases). V was clipped by 3 bases and J by 1 base, with 12 bases between them. Germline V lookup: CDR1 SGHAT, CDR2 FQNNGV. This CDR3 has 15 amino acids. The DNA for the CDR3 is TGTGCCAGCAGCTTCGGGGGGACACCGAACACTGAAGCTTTCTTT. It codes for CASSFGGTPNTEAFF. The full variable domain, in which reference TRBV11-2 and TRBJ1-1 provide the parts outside the CDR3, is EAGVAQSPRYKIIEKRQSVAFWCNPISGHATLYWYQQILGQGPKLLIQFQNNGVVDDSQLPKDRFSAERLKGVDSTLKIQPAKLEDSAVYLCASSFGGTPNTEAFFGQGTRLTVV.

The rearrangement uses TRBV9 and TRBJ2-1, with 12 nucleotides matching TRBD2. V trimming: 3 bases; J trimming: 5 bases; junction bases outside the gene matches: 3. Germline CDR1 is SGDLS and CDR2 is YYNGEE. This CDR3 spans 15 amino acids. CDR3 nucleotide sequence: TGTGCCAGCAGCGGACTAGCGGGGGCGAACAATGAGCAGTTCTTC. Translation gives CASSGLAGANNEQFF.

V is TRBV4-1 and J is TRBJ2-5, with D possibly TRBD1 on 5 matching bases. The CDR3 length is 14 residues. V was clipped by 0 bases and J by 7 bases, with 12 bases between them. Germline CDR1 MGHRA, CDR2 YSYEKL. CDR3 DNA: TGCGCCAGCAGCCAAGACAGGGCGGTGGGGACCCAGTACTTC. It is translated as CASSQDRAVGTQYF.

The rearrangement joins TRBV7-9 to TRBJ2-7; TRBD2 aligns across 7 bases. Trimming took 5 bases from V and 5 from J; bases not matched to a gene: 9. CDR1 is SEHNR, CDR2 FQNEAQ, per germline (reference sequence). The CDR3 has 14 residues. The CDR3 DNA reads TGTGCCAGCAGCCCCGCGGGGACTATAAACGAGCAGTACTTC. This encodes CASSPAGTINEQYF.

Only one count was recorded for this clone. This chain connects TRBV7-3 to TRBJ1-2; no firm D call. There are 15 residues in the CDR3. V was clipped by 3 bases and J by 0 bases, with 11 bases between them. The V gene's germline CDR1 is SGHTA and CDR2 FQGTGA. The CDR3 region has the DNA TGTGCCAGCAGCTTTGATTTAAGCCCTAACTATGGCTACACCTTC. Translation: CASSFDLSPNYGYTF.

The chain is built from TRBV2 and TRBJ2-1; 11 bases match TRBD2. The V gene's germline CDR1 is SNHLY and CDR2 FYNNEI. The length of the CDR3 is 15 residues. The V segment lost 6 bases and the J segment 9 bases; nucleotides outside the gene matches: 10. This chain's CDR3 is CASSLLAGAVGEQFF. The CDR3 DNA reads as TGTGCCAGCAGCTTACTAGCGGGAGCAGTAGGTGAGCAGTTCTTC.

The V gene is TRBV5-8, the J gene TRBJ1-5; 8 nucleotides align to TRBD1. CDR3 length equals 13 residues. CDR1 SGHTS and CDR2 YDEGEE come from the germline V gene. V lost 4 bases, J lost 4 bases, and 1 base stayed unmatched. The DNA for the CDR3 is TGTGCCAGCAGCGGGGACAGGAATCAGCCCCAGCATTTT. Its protein is CASSGDRNQPQHF.

As DNA, the CDR3 is TGTGCCAACAAAAGGGCGGGCACCAACAATGAGCAGTTCTTC. Residues: CANKRAGTNNEQFF. The V gene is TRBV6-5, the J gene TRBJ2-1; tentatively, D is TRBD2 (5 bases). Per germline, CDR1 MNHEY and CDR2 SVGAGI. The CDR3 loop spans 14 amino acids. Trimming stripped 10 bases from V and 5 bases from J, with 18 bases between.

The chain links TRBV19 to TRBJ1-6; 9 bases are a match to TRBD1. V lost 4 bases to trimming and J lost 10 bases; unmatched junction nucleotides: 8. The CDR3 is 15 residues long. Germline V gene lookup returns CDR1 LNHDA and CDR2 SQIVND (reference sequence). In DNA, the CDR3 is TGTGCCAGTAGTACCGGGACAGGGTCGGAATCACCCCTCCACTTT. Translating gives CASSTGTGSESPLHF.

This clone was recorded once. The chain uses TRBV3-1 (or the pseudogene TRBV3-2) and TRBJ2-7; D is unclear. The V gene lost 0 bases and the J gene lost 9 bases, with 12 bases spanning the gap. Germline V CDR1 and CDR2: LGHDT, YNNKEL (reference sequence). This CDR3 contains 13 residues. The CDR3 here is CASSQDPAHGQYF. DNA for the CDR3: TGTGCCAGCAGCCAAGATCCCGCCCACGGGCAGTACTTC.

This chain connects TRBV6-2 or TRBV6-3 to TRBJ1-5; TRBD1 is a possible D gene (6 bases). The CDR3 spans 14 residues. V lost 6 bases, J lost 1 base, and 10 bases lay in between. CDR1 MNHEY and CDR2 SVGEGT come from the germline V gene. The CDR3 here is CASSWTASNQPQHF. The DNA of the CDR3 is TGTGCCAGCAGCTGGACAGCCAGCAATCAGCCCCAGCATTTT.

This clone was found a few times. This sequence joins TRBV27 and TRBJ2-2; 7 positions match TRBD2. Germline CDR1 MNHEY, CDR2 SMNVEV (reference sequence). This CDR3 has 16 residues. The V gene end was trimmed by 0 bases and the J gene end by 1 base; junction bases not matched to a gene: 2. CDR3 loop: CASSLSSGGNTGELFF. CDR3 sequence (DNA): TGTGCCAGCAGTTTATCGTCGGGAGGGAACACCGGGGAGCTGTTTTTT.

This chain links TRBV7-2 with TRBJ1-1; perhaps TRBD1 as D (5 bases). The CDR3 is 13 amino acids. Deletions cut 5 bases from V and 1 base from J, with 8 bases between. CDR1 is SGHTA, CDR2 FQGNSA, per germline. The CDR3 is CASSGTWNTEAFF. In DNA, the CDR3 is TGTGCCAGCAGCGGGACTTGGAACACTGAAGCTTTCTTT.

This chain uses TRBV6-5 with TRBJ2-7; tentative D call: TRBD1 (5 bases). The germline CDR1 and CDR2 sequences are MNHEY and SVGAGI. This CDR3 region has 13 residues. As DNA, the CDR3 is TGTGGGGTTATAGACAGACTCTCCTACGAGCAGTACTTC. Encoded protein: CGVIDRLSYEQYF.

The J gene is TRBJ1-3, the V gene TRBV9; D is ambiguous. Trimming left V 0 bases short and J 1 base short, with 11 bases between. There are 16 residues in the CDR3. In germline, CDR1 is SGDLS, CDR2 YYNGEE. The chain's CDR3 is CASSVAHGASGNTIYF. The CDR3, as DNA: TGTGCCAGCAGCGTAGCTCATGGAGCGTCTGGAAACACCATATATTTT.

The V and J genes are TRBV28 and TRBJ1-4; weak D call: TRBD1 (5 bases). V was clipped by 5 bases and J by 8 bases, with 15 bases between them. The CDR3 contains 14 residues. Germline values: CDR1 MDHEN, CDR2 SYDVKM. CDR3 nucleotides: TGTGCCAGCAGTCCCAGTGGGGCAACCGAAAAACTGTTTTTT. Encoded protein: CASSPSGATEKLFF.